This is a list of T cell receptor beta chains from one sample in a study of T cells in Graves' hyperthyroidism and ophthalmopathy. TCRdb passed the multiplex PCR reads through MiXCR, listing each CDR3 protein once. The sample includes about 640,000 distinct CDR3 sequences, less than 25% of them seen just once. The specimen sequenced was blood. These TCRs come from a man younger than 40 with Graves' ophthalmopathy. Each CDR3 is given with its conserved first and last residue. D genes are given only for firm matches. Where a row states a size, it is once, few, many or the class of an expanded clone; other rows omit it.

j_call	d_call	v_call	clone_size	cdr3_aa	cdr3_nt
TRBJ2-1	TRBD1	TRBV12-3/TRBV12-4	-	CASSSPRQGEENVSYNEQFF	TGTGCCAGCAGTTCCCCCAGACAGGGGGAAGAGAATGTTTCCTACAATGAGCAGTTCTTC
TRBJ2-7	-	TRBV6-1	few	CASSRIRGTTSYEQYF	TGTGCCAGCAGCCGGATCCGAGGGACCACCTCCTACGAGCAGTACTTC
TRBJ1-3	-	TRBV12-3/TRBV12-4	many	CASSLNTHPGNTIYF	TGTGCCAGCAGTTTAAATACCCACCCCGGAAACACCATATATTTT
TRBJ2-1	TRBD2	TRBV3-1	few	CASSQEGAGGRDEQFF	TGTGCCAGCAGCCAAGAAGGAGCGGGAGGTCGGGATGAGCAGTTCTTC
TRBJ2-1	TRBD2	TRBV7-8	many	CASSSVAGPYNEQFF	TGTGCCAGCAGTTCCGTAGCGGGACCCTACAATGAGCAGTTCTTC
TRBJ2-7	TRBD2	TRBV11-1	many	CASSFLAGTYEQYF	TGTGCCAGCAGCTTCTTAGCGGGAACCTACGAGCAGTACTTC
TRBJ2-7	-	TRBV28	-	CASSFFTGEQYF	TGTGCCAGCAGTTTCTTCACGGGGGAGCAGTACTTC
TRBJ2-2	TRBD1	TRBV20-1	-	CSAREEAGTGSTGELFF	TGCAGTGCTAGAGAGGAGGCTGGGACAGGGTCCACCGGGGAGCTGTTTTTT
TRBJ1-2	-	TRBV6-2/TRBV6-3	-	CASSYSYPGTPGLQANYGYTF	TGTGCCAGCAGTTACTCTTATCCCGGGACTCCTGGGTTGCAAGCCAACTATGGCTACACCTTC
TRBJ2-1	-	TRBV24-1	-	CATSDPGTGSYNEQFF	TGTGCCACCAGTGACCCCGGGACTGGCTCCTACAATGAGCAGTTCTTC
TRBJ1-1	-	TRBV7-8	many	CASSPERLGTEAFF	TGTGCCAGCAGCCCCGAGAGGCTCGGCACTGAAGCTTTCTTT
TRBJ2-1	TRBD2	TRBV6-2/TRBV6-3	-	CASILRTSGLNDEQFF	TGTGCCAGCATTCTGCGGACTAGCGGGCTTAACGATGAGCAGTTCTTC
TRBJ2-7	-	TRBV7-9	-	CASSLPGRPYEQYF	TGTGCCAGCAGCCTCCCGGGACGGCCCTACGAGCAGTACTTC
TRBJ1-2	TRBD1	TRBV20-1	few	CSAGGTDGLDGYTF	TGCAGTGCTGGGGGGACAGATGGCTTGGATGGCTACACCTTC
TRBJ2-3	-	TRBV10-1	-	CASKLTRFGTDTQYF	TGCGCCAGCAAACTGACTAGGTTTGGCACAGATACGCAGTATTTT
TRBJ1-5	TRBD1	TRBV7-2	few	CASSLRGLFGQPQHF	TGTGCCAGCAGCCTCAGGGGGCTGTTCGGTCAGCCCCAGCATTTT
TRBJ1-5	TRBD1	TRBV20-1	few	CSATDRGMEPQHF	TGCAGTGCTACCGACAGGGGAATGGAGCCCCAGCATTTT
TRBJ2-7	-	TRBV25-1	few	CASSVLSEQYF	TGTGCCAGCAGTGTTCTTTCCGAGCAGTACTTC
TRBJ2-2	-	TRBV15	-	CATSSGDSNTGELFF	TGTGCCACCAGCAGTGGGGATTCGAACACCGGGGAGCTGTTTTTT
TRBJ1-4	-	TRBV27	few	CASAPYSRRRNEKLFF	TGTGCCAGCGCACCTTATAGTCGGAGGAGAAATGAAAAACTGTTTTTT
TRBJ2-1	TRBD2	TRBV10-1	-	CASSLSGISSYNEQFF	TGCGCCAGCAGCCTTAGCGGGATTAGCTCCTACAATGAGCAGTTCTTC
TRBJ2-3	-	TRBV6-1	-	CASSEEVWADTQYF	TGTGCCAGCAGTGAAGAGGTGTGGGCAGATACGCAGTATTTT
TRBJ1-1	-	TRBV20-1	many	CSGSRGADTEAFF	TGCAGTGGGTCCCGGGGGGCAGACACTGAAGCTTTCTTT
TRBJ2-5	-	TRBV7-2	-	CASSLIAGETQYF	TGTGCCAGCAGCTTAATTGCTGGGGAGACCCAGTACTTC
TRBJ2-1	-	TRBV28	-	CASSFVDSTSHSYNEQFF	TGTGCCAGCAGTTTTGTTGACTCAACGTCCCACTCCTACAATGAGCAGTTCTTC
TRBJ1-2	-	TRBV30	few	CAWSLTGRRGYTF	TGTGCCTGGAGTTTGACGGGGCGGAGGGGCTACACCTTC
TRBJ1-5	TRBD1	TRBV20-1	few	CSAKGQQNNQPQHF	TGCAGTGCTAAGGGACAGCAGAACAATCAGCCCCAGCATTTT
TRBJ2-7	TRBD1	TRBV7-8	-	CASSLPGQGTNEQYF	TGTGCCAGCAGCCTGCCGGGACAGGGAACTAACGAGCAGTACTTC
TRBJ2-5	TRBD2	TRBV20-1	many	CSARDREAGGLRRTQYF	TGCAGTGCTAGAGATCGGGAGGCGGGAGGTCTTAGGCGGACCCAGTACTTC
TRBJ2-7	-	TRBV28	few	CASSITGTSYEQYF	TGTGCCAGCAGTATCACCGGGACCTCCTACGAGCAGTACTTC
TRBJ2-1	-	TRBV15	few	CATSREGGYNEQFF	TGTGCCACCAGCAGAGAGGGGGGATACAATGAGCAGTTCTTC
TRBJ2-4	-	TRBV12-3/TRBV12-4	-	CASSLVRAAKNIQYF	TGTGCCAGCAGTTTAGTCAGGGCGGCCAAAAACATTCAGTACTTC
TRBJ1-1	-	TRBV20-1	-	CSARGVGPLTEAFF	TGCAGTGCTAGAGGAGTTGGGCCCCTCACTGAAGCTTTCTTT
TRBJ1-3	-	TRBV12-3/TRBV12-4	many	CASSPESLSGNTIYF	TGTGCCAGCAGTCCGGAAAGCCTCTCTGGAAACACCATATATTTT
TRBJ2-1	-	TRBV12-3/TRBV12-4	few	CASSLGRREEQFF	TGTGCCAGCAGTTTGGGGCGCAGGGAGGAGCAGTTCTTC
TRBJ1-2	-	TRBV28	many	CASRTLQTYGYTF	TGTGCCAGCAGGACATTACAGACCTATGGCTACACCTTC
TRBJ2-1	TRBD2	TRBV5-5	-	CASSMRTGTSGISDYNEQFF	TGTGCCAGCAGCATGAGGACCGGGACTAGCGGGATCTCGGACTACAATGAGCAGTTCTTC
TRBJ2-5	-	TRBV30	many	CAWSQGSQETQYF	TGTGCCTGGAGTCAGGGGAGCCAAGAGACCCAGTACTTC
TRBJ2-2	TRBD1	TRBV7-2	-	CASSLRQGASTGELFF	TGTGCCAGCAGCTTGAGACAGGGGGCCAGCACCGGGGAGCTGTTTTTT
TRBJ1-2	TRBD1	TRBV6-1	-	CASTGEDDRGLFGYGYTF	TGTGCCAGCACCGGAGAGGATGACAGGGGGCTATTTGGCTATGGCTACACCTTC
TRBJ1-3	-	TRBV30	-	CAGDRRSPGNTIYF	TGTGCCGGAGACAGGAGGTCACCTGGAAACACCATATATTTT
TRBJ1-5	TRBD1	TRBV6-1	-	CASRGDSSNQPQHF	TGTGCCAGCAGAGGGGACAGTAGCAATCAGCCCCAGCATTTT
TRBJ2-5	-	TRBV19	-	CASSGSPQETQYF	TGTGCCAGTAGCGGGAGCCCTCAAGAGACCCAGTACTTC
TRBJ2-2	-	TRBV7-3	-	CASSLSPLSTGELFF	TGTGCCAGCAGCTTAAGCCCCCTCAGCACCGGGGAGCTGTTTTTT
TRBJ2-7	-	TRBV28	few	CASSVGANSYEQYF	TGTGCCAGCAGTGTTGGGGCCAACTCCTACGAGCAGTACTTC
TRBJ2-6	-	TRBV6-1	-	CASSETVSGANVLTF	TGTGCCAGCAGTGAAACCGTCTCTGGGGCCAACGTCCTGACTTTC
TRBJ2-5	TRBD2	TRBV20-1	few	CSAKASGRFGETQYF	TGCAGTGCTAAGGCTAGCGGGAGGTTTGGAGAGACCCAGTACTTC
TRBJ2-7	TRBD2	TRBV4-1	-	CASSQEGDYMDEQYF	TGCGCCAGCAGCCAAGAGGGGGACTATATGGACGAGCAGTACTTC
TRBJ1-1	-	TRBV6-5	-	CASSYSVGEAFF	TGTGCCAGCAGTTACTCGGTCGGTGAAGCTTTCTTT
TRBJ1-1	-	TRBV2	many	CASSESPDTEAFF	TGTGCCAGCAGTGAATCCCCAGACACTGAAGCTTTCTTT
TRBJ2-3	TRBD2	TRBV6-1	-	CASSTNGLAGGTDTQYF	TGTGCCAGCAGCACAAACGGACTAGCGGGAGGGACAGATACGCAGTATTTT
TRBJ2-1	-	TRBV27	many	CASSLSLPPNEQFF	TGTGCCAGCAGTTTATCCTTGCCCCCCAATGAGCAGTTCTTC
TRBJ2-7	-	TRBV5-6	-	CASSLWTAEQYF	TGTGCCAGCAGCCTGTGGACCGCGGAGCAGTACTTC
TRBJ1-5	-	TRBV20-1	many	CSAREGQPQHF	TGCAGTGCTAGAGAGGGGCAGCCCCAGCATTTT
TRBJ1-2	-	TRBV10-1	-	CAIRTGRYGYTF	TGCGCCATCAGAACAGGGCGCTATGGCTACACCTTC
TRBJ1-2	-	TRBV7-2	many	CASSADGGTSTGYTF	TGTGCCAGCAGCGCTGACGGAGGGACGTCTACTGGCTACACCTTC
TRBJ1-5	-	TRBV6-2/TRBV6-3	few	CASSYRLTGIQHF	TGTGCCAGCAGTTACCGCCTTACAGGGATTCAGCATTTT
TRBJ1-1	TRBD1	TRBV5-1	few	CASSLGTGRSTEAFF	TGCGCCAGCAGCTTGGGGACAGGGAGGTCCACTGAAGCTTTCTTT